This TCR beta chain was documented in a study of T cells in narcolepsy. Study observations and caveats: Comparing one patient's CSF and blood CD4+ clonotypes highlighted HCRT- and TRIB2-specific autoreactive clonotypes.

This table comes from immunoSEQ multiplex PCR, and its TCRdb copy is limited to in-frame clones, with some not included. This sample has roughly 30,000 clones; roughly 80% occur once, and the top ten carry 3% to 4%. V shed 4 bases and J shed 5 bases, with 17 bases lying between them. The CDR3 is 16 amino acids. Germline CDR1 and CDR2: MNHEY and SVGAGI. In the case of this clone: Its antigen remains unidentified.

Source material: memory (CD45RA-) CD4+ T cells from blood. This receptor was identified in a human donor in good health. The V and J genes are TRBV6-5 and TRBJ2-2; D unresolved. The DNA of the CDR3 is TGTGCCAGCAGTTGGTCTGGAGACTTACAGACCGGGGAGCTGTTTTTT. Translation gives CASSWSGDLQTGELFF.